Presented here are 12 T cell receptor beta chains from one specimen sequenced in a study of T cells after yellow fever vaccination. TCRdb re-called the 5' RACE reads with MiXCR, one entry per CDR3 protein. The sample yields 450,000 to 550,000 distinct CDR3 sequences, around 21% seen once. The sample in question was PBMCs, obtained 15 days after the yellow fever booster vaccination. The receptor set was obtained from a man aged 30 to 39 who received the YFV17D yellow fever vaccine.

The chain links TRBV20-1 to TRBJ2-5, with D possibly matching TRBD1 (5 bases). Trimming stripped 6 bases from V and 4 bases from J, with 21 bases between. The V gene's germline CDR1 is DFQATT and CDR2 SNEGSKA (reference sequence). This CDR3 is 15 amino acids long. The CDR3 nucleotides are TGCAGTGCAACAGTTCGACTTCGTCAGGGAGAGACCCAGTACTTC. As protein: CSATVRLRQGETQYF.

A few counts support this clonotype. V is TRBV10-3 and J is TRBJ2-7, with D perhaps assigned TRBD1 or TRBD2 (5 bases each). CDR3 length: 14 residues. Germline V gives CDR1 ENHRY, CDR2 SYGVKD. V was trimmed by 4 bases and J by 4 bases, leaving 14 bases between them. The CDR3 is CAISGRGERYEQYF. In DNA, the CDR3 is TGTGCCATCAGTGGAAGAGGGGAGCGATACGAGCAGTACTTC.

Here the CDR3 DNA reads TGCGCCAGCAGCCAAGATCTAGTGGAGACCCAGTACTTC. Translation: CASSQDLVETQYF. This chain joins TRBV4-3 and TRBJ2-5; D remains ambiguous. CDR3 size: 13 residues. V was shortened by 0 bases and J by 5 bases, with 7 bases between the two germline ends. CDR1 is LGHNA and CDR2 is YSLEER in the germline V gene.

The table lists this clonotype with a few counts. CDR3 DNA: TGTGCCAGCAGCCAAGTCGGGACAGCTCTAGATACGCAGTATTTT. Its translation: CASSQVGTALDTQYF. V is TRBV14 and J is TRBJ2-3, with 7 bases identical to TRBD1. Germline trimming cut 1 base from V and 5 bases from J; bases unmatched to any gene: 6. Germline V gene lookup returns CDR1 SGHDN and CDR2 FVKESK. This CDR3 region has 15 residues.

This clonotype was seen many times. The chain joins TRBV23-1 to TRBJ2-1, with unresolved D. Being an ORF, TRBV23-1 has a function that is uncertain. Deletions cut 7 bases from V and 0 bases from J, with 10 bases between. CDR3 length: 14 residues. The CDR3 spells CASNSASSYNEQFF. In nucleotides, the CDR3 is TGCGCCAGCAATTCCGCGAGCTCCTACAATGAGCAGTTCTTC.

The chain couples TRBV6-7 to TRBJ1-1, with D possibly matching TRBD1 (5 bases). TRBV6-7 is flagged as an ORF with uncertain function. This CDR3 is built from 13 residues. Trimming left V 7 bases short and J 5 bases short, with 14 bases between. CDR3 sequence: CASNQGLGTEAFF. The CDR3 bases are TGTGCCAGCAACCAGGGTCTGGGTACTGAAGCTTTCTTT.

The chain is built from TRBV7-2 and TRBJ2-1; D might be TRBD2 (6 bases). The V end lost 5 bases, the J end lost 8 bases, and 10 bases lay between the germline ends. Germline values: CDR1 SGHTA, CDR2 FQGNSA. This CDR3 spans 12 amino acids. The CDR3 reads CASSLGRYEQFF. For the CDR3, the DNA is TGTGCCAGCAGCCTCGGGAGATATGAGCAGTTCTTC.

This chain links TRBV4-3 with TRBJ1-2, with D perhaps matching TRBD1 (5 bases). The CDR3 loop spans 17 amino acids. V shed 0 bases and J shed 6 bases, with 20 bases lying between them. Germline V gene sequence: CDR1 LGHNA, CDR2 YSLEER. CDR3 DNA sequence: TGCGCCAGCAGCCAAGAAAAAGGCTTGGGGCTGGGGGATGGCTACACCTTC. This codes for CASSQEKGLGLGDGYTF.

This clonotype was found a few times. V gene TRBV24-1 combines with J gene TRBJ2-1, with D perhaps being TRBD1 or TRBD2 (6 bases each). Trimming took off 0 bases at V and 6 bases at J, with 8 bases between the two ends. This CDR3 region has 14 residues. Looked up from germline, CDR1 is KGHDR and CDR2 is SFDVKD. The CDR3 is CATSDLGGLNEQFF. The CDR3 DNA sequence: TGTGCCACCAGTGATTTGGGGGGGCTCAATGAGCAGTTCTTC.

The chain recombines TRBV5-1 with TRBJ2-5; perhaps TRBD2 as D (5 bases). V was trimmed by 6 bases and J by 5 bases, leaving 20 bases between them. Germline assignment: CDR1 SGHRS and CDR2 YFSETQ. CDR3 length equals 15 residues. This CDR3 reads CASTPRRMNEETQYF. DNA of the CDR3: TGCGCCAGCACTCCCCGGAGGATGAACGAGGAGACCCAGTACTTC.

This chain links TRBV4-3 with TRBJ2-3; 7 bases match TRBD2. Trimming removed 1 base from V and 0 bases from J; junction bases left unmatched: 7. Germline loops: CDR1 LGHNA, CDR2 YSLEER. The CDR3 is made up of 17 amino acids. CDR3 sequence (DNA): TGCGCCAGCAGCCAAGTGGCTAGCGGTCCTAGCACAGATACGCAGTATTTT. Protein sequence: CASSQVASGPSTDTQYF.

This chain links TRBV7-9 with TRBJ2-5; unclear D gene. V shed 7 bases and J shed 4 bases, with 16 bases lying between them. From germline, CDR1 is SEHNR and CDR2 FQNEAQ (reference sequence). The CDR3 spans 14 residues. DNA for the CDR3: TGTGCCAGCACCACTACAGCGATCGGAGAGACCCAGTACTTC. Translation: CASTTTAIGETQYF.